This entry features one T cell receptor (beta chain) sequence. Using immunoSEQ multiplex PCR, the repertoire was profiled, and TCRdb retains in-frame clones only, with some absent. The sample has about 5,300 clones; roughly nine tenths are singletons. In germline, CDR1 is LNHNV, CDR2 YYDKDF (reference sequence). Trimming took 3 bases from V and 13 from J, leaving 16 bases between them. The CDR3 covers 13 residues. This sample was taken from a study of tumor T cells in aggressive B-cell lymphoma. Specimen: tumor tissue. V gene TRBV15 combines with J gene TRBJ2-1; the D gene is possibly TRBD2 (6 bases). The clonotype comes from an adult with diffuse large B cell lymphoma. CDR3 residues: CATSSQRAGQQFF. CDR3 DNA: TGTGCCACCAGCAGTCAGCGAGCGGGTCAACAGTTCTTC.